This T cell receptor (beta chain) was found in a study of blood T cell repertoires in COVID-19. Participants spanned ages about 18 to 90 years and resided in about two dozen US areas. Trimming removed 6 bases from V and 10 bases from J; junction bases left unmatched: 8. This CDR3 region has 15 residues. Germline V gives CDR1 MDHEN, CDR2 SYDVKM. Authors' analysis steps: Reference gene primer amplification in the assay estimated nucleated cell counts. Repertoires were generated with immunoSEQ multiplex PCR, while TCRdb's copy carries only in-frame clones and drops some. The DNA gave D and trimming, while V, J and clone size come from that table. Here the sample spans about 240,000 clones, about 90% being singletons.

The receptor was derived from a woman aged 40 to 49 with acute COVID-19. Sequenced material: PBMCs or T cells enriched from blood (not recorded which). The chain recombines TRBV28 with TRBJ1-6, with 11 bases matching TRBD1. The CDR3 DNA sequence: TGTGCCAGCAGCTTAGGGGACAGGGGGGAGTCACCCCTCCACTTT. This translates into CASSLGDRGESPLHF.